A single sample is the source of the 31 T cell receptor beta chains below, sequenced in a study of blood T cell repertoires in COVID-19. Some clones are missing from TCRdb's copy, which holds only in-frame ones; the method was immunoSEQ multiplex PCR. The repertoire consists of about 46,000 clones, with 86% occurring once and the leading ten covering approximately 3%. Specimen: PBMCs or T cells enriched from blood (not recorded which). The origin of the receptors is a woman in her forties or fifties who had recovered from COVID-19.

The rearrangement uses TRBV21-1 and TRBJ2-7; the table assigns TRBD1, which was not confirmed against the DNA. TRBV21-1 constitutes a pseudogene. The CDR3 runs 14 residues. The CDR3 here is CASTNGDRAYEQYF. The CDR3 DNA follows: TGTGCCAGCACCAACGGGGACAGGGCGTACGAGCAGTACTTC.

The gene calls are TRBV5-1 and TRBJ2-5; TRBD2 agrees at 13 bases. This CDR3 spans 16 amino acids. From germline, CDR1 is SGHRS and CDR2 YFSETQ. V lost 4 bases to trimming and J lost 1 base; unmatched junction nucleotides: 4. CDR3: CASSDGLAGVQETQYF. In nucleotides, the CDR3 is TGCGCCAGCAGCGACGGACTAGCGGGGGTCCAAGAGACCCAGTACTTC. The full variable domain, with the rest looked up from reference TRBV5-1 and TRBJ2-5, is KAGVTQTPRYLIKTRGQQVTLSCSPISGHRSVSWYQQTPGQGLQFLFEYFSETQRNKGNFPGRFSGRQFSNSRSEMNVSTLELGDSALYLCASSDGLAGVQETQYFGPGTRLLVL.

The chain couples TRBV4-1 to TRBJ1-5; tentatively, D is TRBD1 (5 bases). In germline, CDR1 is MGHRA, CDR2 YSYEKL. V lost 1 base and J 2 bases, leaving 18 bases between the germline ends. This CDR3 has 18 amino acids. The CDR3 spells CASSQGGIGGIGNQPQHF. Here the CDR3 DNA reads TGCGCCAGCAGCCAAGGAGGGATTGGGGGGATAGGCAATCAGCCCCAGCATTTT.

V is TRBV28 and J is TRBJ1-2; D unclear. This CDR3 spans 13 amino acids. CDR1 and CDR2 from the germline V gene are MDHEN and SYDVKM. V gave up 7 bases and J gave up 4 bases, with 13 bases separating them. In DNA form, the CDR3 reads TGTGCCAGCACCCTATCGGGTGGCTATGGCTACACCTTC. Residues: CASTLSGGYGYTF.

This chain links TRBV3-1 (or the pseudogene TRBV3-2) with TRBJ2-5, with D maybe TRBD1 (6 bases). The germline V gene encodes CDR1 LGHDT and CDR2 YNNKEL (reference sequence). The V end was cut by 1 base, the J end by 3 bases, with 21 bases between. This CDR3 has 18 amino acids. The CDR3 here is CASSQVSKRANREETQYF. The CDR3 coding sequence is TGTGCCAGCAGCCAAGTTTCCAAGAGGGCCAACAGGGAAGAGACCCAGTACTTC.

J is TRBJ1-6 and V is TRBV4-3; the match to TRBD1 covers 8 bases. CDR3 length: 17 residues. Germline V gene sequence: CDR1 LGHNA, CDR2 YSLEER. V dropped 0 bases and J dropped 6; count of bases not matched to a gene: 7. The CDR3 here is CASSQEGTGAFNSPLHF. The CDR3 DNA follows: TGCGCCAGCAGCCAAGAGGGGACAGGCGCATTTAATTCACCCCTCCACTTT.

In DNA form, the CDR3 reads TGTGCCACCAGTGACATGTCAGGGGGCGGATTCAATGGCTACACCTTC. It specifies CATSDMSGGGFNGYTF. The chain is built from TRBV24-1 and TRBJ1-2; 8 bases line up with TRBD1. Germline CDR1 reads KGHDR; CDR2 reads SFDVKD. V shed 4 bases and J 6 bases; nucleotides not matched to a gene: 12. The CDR3 runs 16 residues.

CDR3 residues: CASSLGQGGTGELFF. In DNA, the CDR3 is TGTGCCAGCAGCTTAGGACAGGGGGGCACCGGGGAGCTGTTTTTT. This chain connects TRBV7-6 to TRBJ2-2; 9 bases are shared with TRBD1. The CDR3 is 15 amino acids. Germline V gives CDR1 SGHVS, CDR2 FNYEAQ. V gave up 1 base and J gave up 4 bases; unmatched junction bases: 1.

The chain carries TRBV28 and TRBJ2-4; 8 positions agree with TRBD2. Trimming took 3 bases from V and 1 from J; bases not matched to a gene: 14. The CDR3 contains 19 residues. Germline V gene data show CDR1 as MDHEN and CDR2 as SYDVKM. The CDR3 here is CASSFDSGRGSVAKNIQYF. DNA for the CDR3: TGTGCCAGCAGTTTTGACAGCGGGAGAGGAAGTGTGGCCAAAAACATTCAGTACTTC.

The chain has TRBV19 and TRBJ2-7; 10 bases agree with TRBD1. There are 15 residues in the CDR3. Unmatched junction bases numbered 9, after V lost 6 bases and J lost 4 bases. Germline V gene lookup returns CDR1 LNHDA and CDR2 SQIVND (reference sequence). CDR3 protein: CASSARDRGLYEQYF. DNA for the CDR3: TGTGCCAGTAGCGCAAGGGACAGGGGACTGTACGAGCAGTACTTC.

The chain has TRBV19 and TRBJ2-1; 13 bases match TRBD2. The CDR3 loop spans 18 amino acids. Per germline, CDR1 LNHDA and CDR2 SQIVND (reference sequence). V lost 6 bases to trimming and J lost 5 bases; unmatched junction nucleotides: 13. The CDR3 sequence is CASSNGLAGAVIDNEQFF. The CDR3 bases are TGTGCCAGTAGCAACGGACTAGCGGGAGCAGTGATCGACAATGAGCAGTTCTTC.

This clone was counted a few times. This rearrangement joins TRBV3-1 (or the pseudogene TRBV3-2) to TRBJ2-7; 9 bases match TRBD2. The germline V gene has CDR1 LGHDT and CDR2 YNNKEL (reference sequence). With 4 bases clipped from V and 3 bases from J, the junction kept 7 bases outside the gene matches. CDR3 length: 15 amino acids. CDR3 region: CASSRASGTHYEQYF. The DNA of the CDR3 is TGTGCCAGCAGCCGGGCTAGCGGGACCCACTACGAGCAGTACTTC.

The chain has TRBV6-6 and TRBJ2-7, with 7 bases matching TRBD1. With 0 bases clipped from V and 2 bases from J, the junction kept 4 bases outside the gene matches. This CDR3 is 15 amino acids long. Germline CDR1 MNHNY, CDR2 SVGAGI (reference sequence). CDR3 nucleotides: TGTGCCAGCAGTTACTCGAGACAGGGAGCCTACGAGCAGTACTTC. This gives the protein CASSYSRQGAYEQYF.

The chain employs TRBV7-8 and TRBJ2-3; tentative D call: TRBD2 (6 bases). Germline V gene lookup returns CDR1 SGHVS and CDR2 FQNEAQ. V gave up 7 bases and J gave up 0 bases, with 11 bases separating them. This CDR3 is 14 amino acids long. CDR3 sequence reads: CASTRDWSTDTQYF. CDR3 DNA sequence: TGTGCCAGCACCAGGGACTGGAGCACAGATACGCAGTATTTT.

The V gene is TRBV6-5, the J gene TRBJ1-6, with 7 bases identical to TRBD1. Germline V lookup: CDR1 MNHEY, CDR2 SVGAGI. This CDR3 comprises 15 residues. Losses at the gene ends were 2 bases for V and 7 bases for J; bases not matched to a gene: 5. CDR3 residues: CASSYPTGMNSPLHF. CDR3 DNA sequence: TGTGCCAGCAGTTACCCGACAGGGATGAATTCACCCCTCCACTTT.

The CDR3 DNA is TGCGCCAGCAGCCACACCGGGACTACCTACAATGAGCAGTTCTTC. The encoded protein is CASSHTGTTYNEQFF. This chain joins TRBV4-1 and TRBJ2-1, with 7 bases identical to TRBD2. The junction had 4 bases not matched to a gene; V was cut back by 3 bases and J by 2 bases. CDR1 is MGHRA, CDR2 YSYEKL, per germline. The CDR3 runs 15 residues.

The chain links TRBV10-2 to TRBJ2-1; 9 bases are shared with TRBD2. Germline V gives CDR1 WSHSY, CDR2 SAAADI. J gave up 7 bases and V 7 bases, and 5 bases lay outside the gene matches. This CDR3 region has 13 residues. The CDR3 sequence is CASTFSGSNEQFF. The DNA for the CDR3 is TGCGCCAGCACTTTTAGCGGGAGTAATGAGCAGTTCTTC.

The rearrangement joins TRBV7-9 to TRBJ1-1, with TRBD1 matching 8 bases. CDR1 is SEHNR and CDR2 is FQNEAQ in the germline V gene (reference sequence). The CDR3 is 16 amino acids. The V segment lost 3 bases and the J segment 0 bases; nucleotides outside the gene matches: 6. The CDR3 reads CASSFRTGNMNTEAFF. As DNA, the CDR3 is TGTGCCAGCAGCTTCAGGACAGGGAATATGAACACTGAAGCTTTCTTT.

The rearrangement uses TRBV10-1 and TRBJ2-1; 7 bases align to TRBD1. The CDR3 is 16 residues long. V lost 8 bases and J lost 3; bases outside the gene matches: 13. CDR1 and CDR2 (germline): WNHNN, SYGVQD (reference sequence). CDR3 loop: CASPRLDRVSYNEQFF. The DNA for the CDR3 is TGCGCCAGCCCCCGCCTAGACAGGGTGAGCTACAATGAGCAGTTCTTC.

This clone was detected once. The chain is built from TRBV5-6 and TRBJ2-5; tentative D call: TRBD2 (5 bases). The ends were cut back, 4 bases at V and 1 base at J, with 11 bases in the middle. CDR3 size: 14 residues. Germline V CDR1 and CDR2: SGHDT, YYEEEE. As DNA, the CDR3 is TGTGCCAGCAGCCGCCGGGAATTCCAAGAGACCCAGTACTTC. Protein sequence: CASSRREFQETQYF.

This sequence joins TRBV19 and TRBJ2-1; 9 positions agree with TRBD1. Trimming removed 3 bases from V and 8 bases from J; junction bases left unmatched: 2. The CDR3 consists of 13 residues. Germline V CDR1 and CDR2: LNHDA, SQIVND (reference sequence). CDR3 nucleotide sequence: TGTGCCAGTAGTATCCGGGACAGGGATGAGCAGTTCTTC. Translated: CASSIRDRDEQFF.

Here the CDR3 reads CSVAGPGNTIYF. DNA of the CDR3: TGCAGCGTTGCTGGCCCTGGAAACACCATATATTTT. V usage is TRBV29-1 and J usage is TRBJ1-3; D gene ambiguous. CDR3 length: 12 residues. Germline V gene sequence: CDR1 SQVTM, CDR2 ANQGSEA. Trimming took 4 bases from V and 2 from J, leaving 6 bases between them.

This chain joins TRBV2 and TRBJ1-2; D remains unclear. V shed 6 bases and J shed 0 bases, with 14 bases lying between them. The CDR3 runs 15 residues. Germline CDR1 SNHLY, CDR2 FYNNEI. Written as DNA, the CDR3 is TGTGCCAGCAGGAGAGTTGAGACATCTAACTATGGCTACACCTTC. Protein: CASRRVETSNYGYTF.

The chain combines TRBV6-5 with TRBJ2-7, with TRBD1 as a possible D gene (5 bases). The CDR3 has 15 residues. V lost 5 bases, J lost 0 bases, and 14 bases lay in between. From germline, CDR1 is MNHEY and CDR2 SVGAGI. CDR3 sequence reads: CASSTTGTYSYEQYF. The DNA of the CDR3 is TGTGCCAGCAGTACCACAGGCACCTACTCCTACGAGCAGTACTTC.

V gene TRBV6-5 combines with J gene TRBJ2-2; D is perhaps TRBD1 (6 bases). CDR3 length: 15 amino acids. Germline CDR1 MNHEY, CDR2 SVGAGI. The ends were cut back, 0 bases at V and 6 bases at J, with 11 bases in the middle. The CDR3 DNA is TGTGCCAGCAGTTACTCAAGACAGGTTTCCGGGGAGCTGTTTTTT. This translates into CASSYSRQVSGELFF.

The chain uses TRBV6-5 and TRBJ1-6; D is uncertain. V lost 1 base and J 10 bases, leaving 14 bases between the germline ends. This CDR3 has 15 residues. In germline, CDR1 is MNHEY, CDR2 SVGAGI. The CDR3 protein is CASSYYRQAKSPLHF. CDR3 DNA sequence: TGTGCCAGCAGTTACTATCGGCAGGCTAAGTCACCCCTCCACTTT.

The CDR3 region has the DNA TGTGCCAGCAGTGAACGACTAGAAGGTACAGATACGCAGTATTTT. Protein sequence: CASSERLEGTDTQYF. The rearrangement uses TRBV25-1 and TRBJ2-3; tentative D call: TRBD2 (6 bases). CDR1 and CDR2 from the germline V gene are MGHDK and SYGVNS. The ends were cut back, 2 bases at V and 3 bases at J, with 12 bases in the middle. The CDR3 totals 15 residues.

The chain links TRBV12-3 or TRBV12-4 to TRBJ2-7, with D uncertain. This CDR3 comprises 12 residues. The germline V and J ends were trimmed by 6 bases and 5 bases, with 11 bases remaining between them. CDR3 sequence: CASSRRPDEQYF. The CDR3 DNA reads TGTGCCAGCAGCCGGCGGCCGGACGAGCAGTACTTC.

The CDR3 region has the DNA TGTGCCAGCAGCTTGGCACCGGGACAGGAGATCTATGGCTACACCTTC. Protein sequence: CASSLAPGQEIYGYTF. The chain is built from TRBV5-6 and TRBJ1-2, with 8 bases aligning to TRBD1. V lost 0 bases, J lost 4 bases, and 8 bases stayed unmatched. The CDR3 is made up of 16 amino acids. Germline CDR1 reads SGHDT; CDR2 reads YYEEEE. Using reference TRBV5-6 and TRBJ1-2 for the parts outside the CDR3, the full variable domain is DAGVTQSPTHLIKTRGQQVTLRCSPKSGHDTVSWYQQALGQGPQFIFQYYEEEERQRGNFPDRFSGHQFPNYSSELNVNALLLGDSALYLCASSLAPGQEIYGYTFGSGTRLTVV.

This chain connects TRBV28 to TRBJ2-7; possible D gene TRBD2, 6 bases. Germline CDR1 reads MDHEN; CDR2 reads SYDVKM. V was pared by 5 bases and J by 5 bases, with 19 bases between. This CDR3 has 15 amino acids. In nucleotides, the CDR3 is TGTGCCAGCAGTCTAGCGAGACTACTTCTCCACGAGCAGTACTTC. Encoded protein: CASSLARLLLHEQYF.

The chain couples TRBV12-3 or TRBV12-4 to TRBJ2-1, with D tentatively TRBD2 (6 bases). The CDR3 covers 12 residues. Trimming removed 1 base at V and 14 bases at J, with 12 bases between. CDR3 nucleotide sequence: TGTGCCAGCAGTTTAGTCGGAGGGCCGAAGTTCTTC. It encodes CASSLVGGPKFF.